There are a few counts of the clone carrying this T cell receptor beta chain. The data stem from a study of blood T cell repertoires in COVID-19. The protocol was immunoSEQ multiplex PCR, while the TCRdb copy is restricted to in-frame clones and leaves out a portion. Altogether under 200,000 clones are present, 85% to 90% being singletons, with the ten largest covering roughly 7%. The CDR3 consists of 15 residues. Germline V gene lookup returns CDR1 SGHAT and CDR2 FQNNGV. V dropped 5 bases and J dropped 2 bases, with 15 bases sitting between them. The specimen was peripheral blood. This sequence was found in a woman over 75 in a cohort sampled during active or convalescent COVID-19. This sequence joins TRBV11-2 and TRBJ1-1, with D maybe TRBD1 (5 bases). CDR3 DNA sequence: TGTGCCAGCAGCCCGGGGGTGGGGTTAAACACTGAAGCTTTCTTT. It encodes CASSPGVGLNTEAFF.